The 13 T cell receptor beta chains given below trace back to one sample, sequenced in a study of blood T cell repertoires in COVID-19. Data came from immunoSEQ multiplex PCR; TCRdb stores just in-frame clones and leaves some out. The repertoire holds under 200,000 clones, with roughly nine tenths as singletons. Material: peripheral blood. The receptors were sampled from a man in his sixties with acute or convalescent COVID-19.

The table lists this clone with a few counts. V gene TRBV18 combines with J gene TRBJ1-1, with 7 bases lining up with TRBD1. The CDR3 sequence is 14 residues long. Germline V gene data show CDR1 as KGHSH and CDR2 as LQKENI. The V segment lost 6 bases and the J segment 5 bases; nucleotides outside the gene matches: 9. The CDR3 sequence is CASSLSQGETEAFF. The CDR3 DNA sequence: TGTGCCAGCTCGCTTTCTCAGGGGGAAACTGAAGCTTTCTTT.

This clone was recorded only once. The rearrangement joins TRBV7-2 to TRBJ2-2; maybe TRBD2 (6 bases). With 1 base removed from V and 9 bases from J, the gap between germline ends came to 9 bases. The CDR3 runs 13 residues. CDR1 and CDR2 from the germline V gene are SGHTA and FQGNSA. The chain's CDR3 is CASSLGGDRELFF. CDR3 in DNA: TGTGCCAGCAGCTTAGGGGGGGACCGGGAGCTGTTTTTT.

This chain uses TRBV14 with TRBJ2-1, with TRBD2 identical over 10 bases. CDR1 SGHDN and CDR2 FVKESK come from the germline V gene. CDR3 length equals 16 residues. With V trimmed by 4 bases and J by 7 bases, 10 bases remained unmatched. CDR3 sequence (DNA): TGTGCCAGCAGCCCGTATACTAGCGGGGCGTGGAATGAGCAGTTCTTC. Translation gives CASSPYTSGAWNEQFF.

The chain combines TRBV11-3 with TRBJ2-1; maybe TRBD2 (6 bases). V lost 1 base and J lost 6, with 13 bases in between. The CDR3 runs to 15 residues. Germline V gene data show CDR1 as SGHNT and CDR2 as YENEEA. For the CDR3, the DNA is TGTGCCAGCAGCTTAGGATCCTCAGCGGGCAATGAGCAGTTCTTC. Translation: CASSLGSSAGNEQFF. The whole variable domain, filled in from reference TRBV11-3 and TRBJ2-1, reads EAGVVQSPRYKIIEKKQPVAFWCNPISGHNTLYWYLQNLGQGPELLIRYENEEAVDDSQLPKDRFSAERLKGVDSTLKIQPAELGDSAVYLCASSLGSSAGNEQFFGPGTRLTVL.

This clone was detected a few times. The gene calls are TRBV12-3 or TRBV12-4 and TRBJ1-3; D is undetermined. Trimming removed 3 bases at V and 8 bases at J, with 8 bases between. The CDR3 extends over 12 amino acids. This CDR3 is CASSLSRDTIYF. In DNA form, the CDR3 reads TGTGCCAGCAGTTTGTCCCGGGACACCATATATTTT.

This chain links TRBV10-3 with TRBJ2-3; 7 bases map to TRBD1. The length of the CDR3 is 16 residues. The V gene end was trimmed by 2 bases and the J gene end by 2 bases; junction bases not matched to a gene: 7. Germline loops: CDR1 ENHRY, CDR2 SYGVKD. CDR3 DNA sequence: TGTGCCATCAGTGAGGGAAGGGGGCTGGACACAGATACGCAGTATTTT. Protein: CAISEGRGLDTDTQYF.

CDR3 in DNA: TGTGCCAGCAGCCCTTTAGCGGGAGGGCCGAGTGAGCAGTACTTC. Its translation: CASSPLAGGPSEQYF. The chain employs TRBV6-4 and TRBJ2-7, with 11 nucleotides matching TRBD2. CDR1 and CDR2 from the germline V gene are MRHNA and SNTAGT. The CDR3 is made up of 15 amino acids. The J segment lost 7 bases and the V segment lost 6 bases, leaving 11 bases of the junction unmatched.

The chain combines TRBV29-1 with TRBJ2-7, with D possibly matching TRBD2 (6 bases). From germline, CDR1 is SQVTM and CDR2 ANQGSEA. The CDR3 spans 13 residues. V was trimmed by 3 bases and J by 2 bases, leaving 11 bases between them. As DNA, the CDR3 is TGCAGCGTTGAGAGGGACTCTCCCTACGAGCAGTACTTC. This sequence encodes CSVERDSPYEQYF.

The chain joins TRBV5-1 to TRBJ2-1, with no clear D. CDR3 size: 13 residues. V was trimmed by 0 bases and J by 7 bases, leaving 8 bases between them. In germline, CDR1 is SGHRS, CDR2 YFSETQ. The CDR3 region is CASSLDSLNEQFF. The CDR3 DNA reads as TGCGCCAGCAGCTTGGACAGCCTAAATGAGCAGTTCTTC.

This clone was recorded a few times. The rearrangement joins TRBV11-2 to TRBJ1-2; 10 bases fit TRBD1. The CDR3 is made up of 15 amino acids. Germline loops: CDR1 SGHAT, CDR2 FQNNGV. With 6 bases clipped from V and 4 bases from J, the junction kept 8 bases outside the gene matches. The CDR3 coding sequence is TGTGCCAGCAGTCGATTGACAGGGGGCGGCTATGGCTACACCTTC. Its protein product is CASSRLTGGGYGYTF.

The chain couples TRBV12-3 or TRBV12-4 to TRBJ1-2; TRBD1 aligns across 7 bases. J lost 4 bases, V lost 4 bases, and 3 bases had no gene match. The CDR3 totals 13 residues. The CDR3 sequence is CASSSTGVYGYTF. The CDR3 bases are TGTGCCAGCAGTTCCACAGGGGTCTATGGCTACACCTTC.

In DNA form, the CDR3 reads TGTGCCAGCAGCCCCGGGGGAGGGAACACCGGGGAGCTGTTTTTT. This codes for CASSPGGGNTGELFF. The chain links TRBV11-3 to TRBJ2-2, with TRBD2 as a possible D gene (6 bases). This CDR3 has 15 residues. Germline CDR1 SGHNT, CDR2 YENEEA. V lost 5 bases, J lost 1 base, and 11 bases lay in between.

V and J are TRBV7-7 and TRBJ2-2; 9 bases map to TRBD2. This CDR3 comprises 15 residues. With V trimmed by 8 bases and J by 6 bases, 10 bases remained unmatched. CDR1 is SSHAT and CDR2 is FNYEAQ in the germline V gene (reference sequence). DNA for the CDR3: TGTGCCAGCGGCCCGGGACTAGCTAGAGCCGGGGAGCTGTTTTTT. This encodes CASGPGLARAGELFF.